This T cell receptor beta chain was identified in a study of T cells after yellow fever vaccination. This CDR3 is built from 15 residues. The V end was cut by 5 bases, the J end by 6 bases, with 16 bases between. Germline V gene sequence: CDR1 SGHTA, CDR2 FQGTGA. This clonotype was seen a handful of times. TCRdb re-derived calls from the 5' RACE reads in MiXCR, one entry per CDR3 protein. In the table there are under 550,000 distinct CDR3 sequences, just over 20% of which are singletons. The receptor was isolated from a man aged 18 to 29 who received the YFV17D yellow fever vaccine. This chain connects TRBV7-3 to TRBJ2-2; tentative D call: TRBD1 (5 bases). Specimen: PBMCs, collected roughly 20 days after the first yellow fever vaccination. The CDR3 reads CASSPRETRAGELFF. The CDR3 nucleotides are TGTGCCAGCAGCCCCAGGGAAACGAGAGCCGGGGAGCTGTTTTTT.